This record covers a single T cell receptor (beta chain). No antigen is known for it. Qualities for individual bases were not recorded, and no much larger clone is one base off. Trimming removed 0 bases from V and 2 bases from J, leaving 9 bases between the germline ends. The CDR3 numbers 14 residues from cysteine through phenylalanine. The only DNA kept is the CDR3, 42 bases in frame from the first base. From a lookup of the germline V gene, CDR1 and CDR2 are SGHRS and YFSETQ. What this sample's time point label stands for: about 28 days (+/-7) after the second vaccine dose. AZD1222 recipients with second doses at about 4 weeks or about 12 weeks were pooled, because spike-specific TCR depth and breadth did not differ between schedules. The vaccinee samples were drawn from two UK trials, COV001 and COV002, one of which was a single-blind randomized controlled phase 2/3 trial testing AZD1222 (ChAdOx1 nCoV-19) in healthy adults. For TCRbeta chain sequencing, PBMC samples were collected from trial participants at day 0 and at day 28 after the second dose.

The data were obtained in a study of T cell responses to AZD1222 COVID-19 vaccine (dated by TCRdb to about 2021). Study-level background: A total of about 230 trial participants underwent TCR sequencing, of whom roughly 210 received two doses of AZD1222 and some 25 received two doses of the MenACWY control vaccine. Enrollment into the trials was organized by age into subgroups of 18-55, 56-69 and 70-plus years, and those subgroups contained roughly 150, 30 and 60 TCR-sequenced participants, respectively.

Paper-wide results and their limitations: The 56-69-year group was small, and its depth increase did not reach significance, likely because of low power. Conclusions about previously exposed vaccinees were limited because only a handful of AZD1222 recipients were SARS-CoV-2 seropositive at baseline. Reportedly, almost half of the unique spike-specific TCRs recognized epitopes lying outside the regions that are mutated in the B.1.351 and B.1.1.7 variants. Participants were mostly white British, with more females than males. The authors suggested clonal diversity may have been underestimated. Because no day 14 peak-response samples were available, repertoires were characterized only after the peak T cell response. Vaccine-associated CD4 TCRs spanned the whole spike protein, with dominant responses in regions 160-218 and 743-854. After two AZD1222 doses, spike-specific TCR breadth and depth were significantly higher than at day 0 and than in MenACWY recipients.

The CDR3 regions of human TCRbeta chains were analyzed by immunosequencing. As for the authors' bioinformatics: TCRs in the repertoires were compared against a reference library of SARS-CoV-2-specific TCRs that had been generated with the MIRA antigen-specificity platform. Breadth was defined as the fraction of unique TCRs that were SARS-CoV-2-associated. Depth was defined as the fraction of total T cells that were SARS-CoV-2-associated. Each spike-specific TCR was assigned to its reactive spike region and to a CD4 or CD8 class using the MIRA data. Log10-transformed breadth and depth values were compared by one-way ANOVA with Sidak's multiple comparisons tests. TCRdb re-hosts the immuneACCESS table, in-frame sequences only. Its copies lack some clones; in the studies checked, an unresolved V gene accounts for under half of them, and the cause for the rest is not known. V and J calls plus clone size are reproduced from that table; the DNA served to infer D and trimming. The sample yields around 130,000 clones; approximately 90% were counted once. The ten largest clones capture over 8% of the sample.

This receptor chain uses TRBV5-1 and TRBJ2-7; a tentative D match to TRBD2 spans 5 bases. This sequence originates from an adult who received the AZD1222 COVID-19 vaccine. The sequencing here drew on peripheral blood, taken 28 days after the second AZD1222 dose. For the CDR3, the sequence is CASSLGTEAYEQYF. The DNA reads TGCGCCAGCAGCTTGGGGACGGAGGCCTACGAGCAGTACTTC.